Below, 5 T cell receptor beta chains from the same sample are listed, as sequenced in a study of OX40 agonist ivuxolimab in advanced cancers. Receptor amplification or capture employed the immunoSEQ multiplex PCR assay. TCRdb obtained this table from immuneACCESS and retained in-frame rearrangements with V and J assigned. These tables miss some clones; where compared with another copy, unresolved V genes account for less than half of the shortfall, and the remainder is unexplained. The sample table shows roughly 73,000 clones, and 85% to 90% are seen once. Of the sample, around 2.8% falls within the top ten clones. The sequences come from CD4+ or CD8+ T cells sorted from blood, collected in a trial of the OX40 agonist ivuxolimab. The receptors were sampled from an adult with an advanced solid tumor such as melanoma, head and neck, liver or kidney cancer.

Concerning this clone: One end of the junction varies from germline; a read error may be responsible. V usage is TRBV7-7 and J usage is TRBJ2-1; 7 nucleotides align to TRBD2. This CDR3 is built from 13 residues. Germline assignment: CDR1 SSHAT and CDR2 FNYEAQ (reference sequence). DNA for the CDR3: TGTGCTAGCAGCTTAGGACTAGACAATGAGCAGTTCTTC. Protein sequence: CASSLGLDNEQFF.

V is TRBV5-8 and J is TRBJ1-1; D is perhaps TRBD1 (5 bases). Germline V gene lookup returns CDR1 SGHTS and CDR2 YDEGEE. The CDR3 spans 15 residues. The V end lost 0 bases, the J end lost 4 bases, and 13 bases lay between the germline ends. CDR3 protein: CASSLAWAGRTEAFF. The CDR3 nucleotides read TGTGCCAGCAGCTTGGCGTGGGCAGGGCGCACTGAAGCTTTCTTT. Filled out from reference TRBV5-8 and TRBJ1-1, the complete variable domain reads EAGVTQSPTHLIKTRGQQATLRCSPISGHTSVYWYQQALGLGLQFLLWYDEGEERNRGNFPPRFSGRQFPNYSSELNVNALELEDSALYLCASSLAWAGRTEAFFGQGTRLTVV.

The chain carries TRBV5-4 and TRBJ2-2; 8 nucleotides agree with TRBD1. Losses at the gene ends were 3 bases for V and 3 bases for J; bases not matched to a gene: 13. The CDR3 consists of 18 residues. CDR1 is SGHNT and CDR2 is YYREEE in the germline V gene (reference sequence). The CDR3 nucleotides read TGTGCCAGCAGCTATTTAGGCCCGGACAGGGTTTACACCGGGGAGCTGTTTTTT. It translates to CASSYLGPDRVYTGELFF.

This chain connects TRBV7-6 to TRBJ2-1, with D hard to call. Germline-derived CDR1 and CDR2 are SGHVS and FNYEAQ. V was cut by 5 bases and J by 0 bases, with 14 bases left in between. The CDR3 runs 16 residues. The CDR3 nucleotides are TGTGCCAGCAGCCAGCCGACAAGGACCTCCTACAATGAGCAGTTCTTC. This encodes CASSQPTRTSYNEQFF. Complete variable domain (other parts from reference TRBV7-6 and TRBJ2-1): GAGVSQSPRYKVTKRGQDVALRCDPISGHVSLYWYRQALGQGPEFLTYFNYEAQQDKSGLPNDRFSAERPEGSISTLTIQRTEQRDSAMYRCASSQPTRTSYNEQFFGPGTRLTVL.

J is TRBJ1-3 and V is TRBV19, with D uncertain. There are 16 residues in the CDR3. The V gene's germline CDR1 is LNHDA and CDR2 SQIVND (reference sequence). Trimming stripped 4 bases from V and 0 bases from J, with 13 bases between. CDR3 in amino acids: CASSTLTRSSGNTIYF. Written as DNA, the CDR3 is TGTGCCAGTAGTACCTTAACCCGGAGCTCTGGAAACACCATATATTTT.